This is a list of T cell receptor beta chains from one sample in a study of blood T cell repertoires in COVID-19. TCRdb keeps only in-frame clones here, not all; method: immunoSEQ multiplex PCR. The table shows 55,000 to 70,000 clones, with 82% occurring only once. The sequenced sample was peripheral blood. These receptors were taken from a woman aged 55-70 years with acute or convalescent COVID-19. The CDR3 runs from the conserved cysteine through the conserved F or W. D genes are given only for firm matches. Where a row states a size, it is once, few, many or the class of an expanded clone; other rows omit it.

>TRBV5-1|TRBJ1-1|.|.
TGCGCCAGCAGCTTCCGGACGGGGAACCCTGAAGCTTTCTTT
CASSFRTGNPEAFF
>TRBV19|TRBJ2-1|.|.
TGTGCCAGTATGGCTGGCTCCTACAATGAGCAGTTCTTC
CASMAGSYNEQFF
>TRBV7-7|TRBJ2-5|.|.
TGTGCTAGCAGCCGCGGGCGCAACCAAGAGACCCAGTACTTC
CASSRGRNQETQYF
>TRBV11-2|TRBJ2-2|TRBD2|.
TGTGCCAGCAGCTTATTCTCGTTAGCGGGGCCCCCGAACACCGGGGAGCTGTTTTTT
CASSLFSLAGPPNTGELFF
>TRBV4-1|TRBJ2-2|TRBD1|.
TGCGCCAGCAGCCAAGCGGCAGGGGGTTCCACCGGGGAGCTGTTTTTT
CASSQAAGGSTGELFF
>TRBV9|TRBJ1-1|.|.
TGTGCCAGCAGCGGGGTACAGGGATTGCACACTGAAGCTTTCTTT
CASSGVQGLHTEAFF
>TRBV20-1|TRBJ2-1|TRBD2|.
TGCAGTGTTAGTCAACTAGCGGGGGATTACAATGAGCAGTTCTTC
CSVSQLAGDYNEQFF
>TRBV7-2|TRBJ2-7|TRBD1|.
TGTGCCAGCAGCTTAGTCCTGGGGGACAGGGCTATGTACTTC
CASSLVLGDRAMYF
>TRBV11-3|TRBJ2-1|.|once
TGTGCCAGCAGCTTAGACGGGGGGCGCTCCTACAATGAGCAGTTCTTC
CASSLDGGRSYNEQFF
>TRBV18|TRBJ1-2|.|.
TGTGCCAGCTCACCAGCGGGTGTTGACTATGGCTACACCTTC
CASSPAGVDYGYTF
>TRBV7-8|TRBJ2-1|.|.
TGTGCCAGCAGCTTACGTAGGTATTACCATAGCGATGAGCAGTTCTTC
CASSLRRYYHSDEQFF
>TRBV7-6|TRBJ1-4|.|.
TGTGCCAGCAGCTTAGCGTTAACAGGGTCAAAACTGTTTTTT
CASSLALTGSKLFF
>TRBV6-5|TRBJ1-1|.|once
TGTGCCAGCAGTTACAATGGACAGCAAACTGAAGCTTTCTTT
CASSYNGQQTEAFF